Listed below are T cell receptor beta chains from one sample, sequenced in a study of beta chain features in type 1 diabetes. Here immunoSEQ multiplex PCR was the method, and the copy in TCRdb shows in-frame clones only, minus some. The table shows about 47,000 clones, with around 45% occurring only once. Sequenced: stem cell memory CD4+ T cells from blood. These receptors originate from a man aged 25 to 45 with type 1 diabetes. The CDR3 runs from the conserved cysteine through the conserved F or W. A D gene is named only where the DNA matches it firmly. Clone size is not always given. Where it is, it says once, few, many or a class for expanded clones.

D	V	size	J	DNA	CDR3
.	TRBV28	few	TRBJ1-1	TGTGCCACCGGCGGAAGGATCCGTGAAGCTTTCTTT	CATGGRIREAFF
TRBD1	TRBV19	once	TRBJ2-5	TGTGCCAGTACCCCGACAGGGGTGGAGACCCAGTACTTC	CASTPTGVETQYF
TRBD1	TRBV2	.	TRBJ1-2	TGTGCCAGCAGGACAGGGGGCTATGGCTACACCTTC	CASRTGGYGYTF
.	TRBV18	.	TRBJ2-7	TGTGCCAGCTCACCGTCAACTAGGGCGGGCGAGCAGTACTTC	CASSPSTRAGEQYF
.	TRBV14	few	TRBJ2-5	TGTGCCAGCAGTCATTTTACGGGGCAAGAGACCCAGTACTTC	CASSHFTGQETQYF
.	TRBV7-9	few	TRBJ2-5	TGTGCCAGCCACGAGCGCGGATCGGAGACCCAGTACTTC	CASHERGSETQYF
.	TRBV18	.	TRBJ2-7	TGTGCCAGCTCACATACCGGGGGCTACGAGCAGTACTTC	CASSHTGGYEQYF
.	TRBV25-1	few	TRBJ2-3	TGTGCCAGCAGTCCCCTCAGAGATACGCAGTATTTT	CASSPLRDTQYF
.	TRBV9	.	TRBJ2-1	TGTGCCAGCAGCGTAGTTGCGGGAAGGGGCGGGCAGTTCTTC	CASSVVAGRGGQFF
TRBD1	TRBV5-1	few	TRBJ2-3	TGCGCCAGCAGTTCGGGACAGCACACAGATACGCAGTATTTT	CASSSGQHTDTQYF
.	TRBV7-2	.	TRBJ2-7	TGTGCCAGCAGCTTATCTGGCGGGGAGTACTACGAGCAGTACTTC	CASSLSGGEYYEQYF
.	TRBV2	.	TRBJ2-3	TGTGCCAGCAGTCCACACACAGATACGCAGTATTTT	CASSPHTDTQYF
.	TRBV6-1	few	TRBJ1-5	TGTGCCAGCAGTCCAGGTTCTAGCAATCAGCCCCAGCATTTT	CASSPGSSNQPQHF
TRBD2	TRBV10-3	.	TRBJ2-1	TGTGCCATCAAAGCTAGCGGTTCCTACAATGAGCAGTTCTTC	CAIKASGSYNEQFF
TRBD2	TRBV5-1	few	TRBJ2-1	TGCGCCAGCAGCCCGACTAGCGGCTTGACGGGCGGTGAGCAGTTCTTC	CASSPTSGLTGGEQFF
.	TRBV6-5	.	TRBJ2-5	TGTGCCAGCAGTTACTCGAGGGTGTACCAAGAGACCCAGTACTTC	CASSYSRVYQETQYF
.	TRBV19	.	TRBJ2-5	TGTGCCAGTAGTATAGGAAGAGGAGAGACCCAGTACTTC	CASSIGRGETQYF
.	TRBV19	few	TRBJ1-2	TGTGCCAGTAGTATGGACAAACGGACGACTGCCCCTAAAAACTATGGCTACACCTTC	CASSMDKRTTAPKNYGYTF
TRBD1	TRBV29-1	few	TRBJ2-5	TGCAGCGGCTCAGCCGGGACAGGTGGGAAGACCCAGTACTTC	CSGSAGTGGKTQYF
TRBD1	TRBV19	.	TRBJ1-1	TGTGCCAGTAGTCTAGGACAGGGGAGTACTGAAGCTTTCTTT	CASSLGQGSTEAFF
.	TRBV7-8	.	TRBJ1-5	TGTGCCAGCAGCACCCGCAGGAATAGCAATCAGCCCCAGCATTTT	CASSTRRNSNQPQHF
.	TRBV7-8	.	TRBJ1-1	TGTGCCAGCACCCCAGGGGAGAACACTGAAGCTTTCTTT	CASTPGENTEAFF
.	TRBV5-1	once	TRBJ1-1	TGCGCCAGCAGCGCGCAGGATTACACTGAAGCTTTCTTT	CASSAQDYTEAFF
.	TRBV19	once	TRBJ1-5	TGTGCCAGTAACGGGGATCCCTTGAGATATAGCAATCAGCCCCAGCATTTT	CASNGDPLRYSNQPQHF
TRBD1	TRBV19	few	TRBJ2-7	TGTGCCAGTAGCCGACAGGGTTATGAGCAGTACTTC	CASSRQGYEQYF
TRBD1	TRBV11-2	.	TRBJ2-7	TGTGCCAGCAGCTTAGGACAGGGTACCTACGAGCAGTACTTC	CASSLGQGTYEQYF
.	TRBV6-5	once	TRBJ1-3	TGTGCCAGCGGAACAGGGCCTGGAAACACCATATATTTT	CASGTGPGNTIYF
.	TRBV2	few	TRBJ1-2	TGTGCCAGCAGTACCTATAGCTACACCTTC	CASSTYSYTF
.	TRBV18	once	TRBJ1-2	TGTGCCAGCTCACCACCAGGCGGCCCGGTCTATGGCTACACCTTC	CASSPPGGPVYGYTF
TRBD2	TRBV18	.	TRBJ2-5	TGTGCCAGCTCACCACCGTGGGGGAGCGGGAGGATCCAAGAGACCCAGTACTTC	CASSPPWGSGRIQETQYF
TRBD2	TRBV4-2	.	TRBJ2-3	TGTGCCAGCAGCTCAGCGGGAGGTGGAGATACGCAGTATTTT	CASSSAGGGDTQYF
.	TRBV9	few	TRBJ2-2	TGTGCCAGCAGCGGGCCTTGGACCGGGGAGCTGTTTTTT	CASSGPWTGELFF
.	TRBV29-1	.	TRBJ2-5	TGCAGCGTTGAAGGAAGCCCGGGGGAGACCCAGTACTTC	CSVEGSPGETQYF
.	TRBV6-6	.	TRBJ1-2	TGTGCCAGCGCCTCGGGGGGGGACTATGGCTACACCTTC	CASASGGDYGYTF
TRBD2	TRBV6-5	once	TRBJ2-2	TGTGCCAGCAGTCACGACGCTAGCGGGATGAGGGAGCTGTTTTTT	CASSHDASGMRELFF
.	TRBV7-9	.	TRBJ2-7	TGTGCCAGCAGCCGAAGCCCACAGGGTGGCCCCTACGAGCAGTACTTC	CASSRSPQGGPYEQYF
.	TRBV19	.	TRBJ1-1	TGTGCCAGTAGTATCGTCCAGGACATGAACACTGAAGCTTTCTTT	CASSIVQDMNTEAFF
TRBD1	TRBV5-1	.	TRBJ1-2	TGCGCCAGCAGCTTGGTTTTCCAGGGGGCGGATGGCTACACCTTC	CASSLVFQGADGYTF
TRBD1	TRBV5-6	few	TRBJ2-7	TGTGCCAGCAGCTTGGCAACCGGGACAGGCGTTTTCAGAACTTACGAGCAGTACTTC	CASSLATGTGVFRTYEQYF
TRBD1	TRBV28	.	TRBJ2-1	TGTGCCAGCAGTGACACCGGGACAGGGGTATTCAATGAGCAGTTCTTC	CASSDTGTGVFNEQFF